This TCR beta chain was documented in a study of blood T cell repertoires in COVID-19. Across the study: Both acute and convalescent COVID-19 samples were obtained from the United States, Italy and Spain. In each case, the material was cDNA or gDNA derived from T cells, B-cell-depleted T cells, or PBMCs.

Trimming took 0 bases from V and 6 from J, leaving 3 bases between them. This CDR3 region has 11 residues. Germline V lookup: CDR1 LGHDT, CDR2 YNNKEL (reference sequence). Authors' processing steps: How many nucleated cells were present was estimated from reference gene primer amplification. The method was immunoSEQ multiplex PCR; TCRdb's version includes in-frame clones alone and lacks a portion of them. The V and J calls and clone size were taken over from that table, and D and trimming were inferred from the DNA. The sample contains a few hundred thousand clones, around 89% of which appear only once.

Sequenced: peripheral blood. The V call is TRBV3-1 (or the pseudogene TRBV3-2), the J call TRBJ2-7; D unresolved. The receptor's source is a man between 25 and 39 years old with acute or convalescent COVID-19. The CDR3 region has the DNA TGTGCCAGCAGCCAAGATCGCGAGCAGTACTTC. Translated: CASSQDREQYF.